This T cell receptor (beta chain) appears in the sequencing data of a study of OX40 agonist ivuxolimab in advanced cancers. Whole-study context: Prior anti-PD-1, anti-PD-L1 or anti-CTLA-4 therapy did not bar entry, and approximately 40% had some. One patient with hepatocellular carcinoma and two with cutaneous melanoma, three in all, had partial responses.

Clones were read by immunoSEQ multiplex PCR, and TCRdb kept only the in-frame ones, dropping some. Of 50,000 to 75,000 clones in the sample, about 92% are singletons; the top ten hold 0.62%. Per germline, CDR1 SEHNR and CDR2 FQNEAQ (reference sequence). V lost 1 base, J lost 1 base, and 10 bases lay in between. This CDR3 is built from 15 residues. The input for sequencing was CD4+ or CD8+ T cells sorted from blood, taken in a trial of the OX40 agonist ivuxolimab. This TCR was recovered from an adult with an advanced solid tumor such as melanoma, head and neck, liver or kidney cancer. The chain combines TRBV7-9 with TRBJ1-1; D gene unclear. The CDR3 DNA follows: TGTGCCAGCAGCTTAGACGGGCTGTGGAACACTGAAGCTTTCTTT. Translating it yields CASSLDGLWNTEAFF.